This T cell receptor beta chain was documented in a study of cytomegalovirus exposure and HLA in healthy donors. Study results and caveats: Rare TCR sequences dominated, though some public TCRs recurred in many donors. Listed as cytomegalovirus-associated were 150 or so TCR beta chains. The tendency of first-cohort TCR clusters to co-occur in the 110 or so validation repertoires emerged from a later analysis.

The CDR3 consists of 15 residues. The V gene end was trimmed by 2 bases and the J gene end by 1 base; junction bases not matched to a gene: 5. Germline V gene sequence: CDR1 SGHAT, CDR2 FQNNGV. Clones were sequenced by immunoSEQ multiplex PCR, and TCRdb holds only the in-frame ones, with some missing. The profile shows 120,000 or so clones, 70% to 90% of them singletons. With regard to this clone: Its specificity is not known.

The chain recombines TRBV11-2 with TRBJ2-7; 7 bases agree with TRBD2. The sequenced sample consisted of PBMCs. The sequence was collected from a woman aged 25-40 years in good health and CMV-seronegative. The CDR3 bases are TGTGCCAGCAGCTTATGGTCCGGGGGGTCCTACGAGCAGTACTTC. It specifies CASSLWSGGSYEQYF.